These 25 T cell receptor beta chains were all obtained from the same sample, sequenced in a study of T cells in Graves' hyperthyroidism and ophthalmopathy. TCR beta CDR3 regions were amplified from RNA. The HTBI primer set drove a first-round RT-PCR of the TCR CDR3. Via MiXCR, TCRdb re-called the multiplex PCR reads, giving one row per CDR3 protein. The sample consists of about 400,000 distinct CDR3 sequences, roughly an eighth of them appearing once. Sequenced material: blood. These receptors came from a woman between 18 and 29 years old with Graves' hyperthyroidism.

This clonotype was found many times. The chain is built from TRBV5-1 and TRBJ2-7; tentatively, D is TRBD1 (5 bases). There are 13 residues in the CDR3. V lost 0 bases to trimming and J lost 7 bases, with 11 bases between them. Looked up from germline, CDR1 is SGHRS and CDR2 is YFSETQ. The CDR3 region is CASSLESRVEQYF. The DNA for the CDR3 is TGCGCCAGCAGCTTGGAGAGCAGGGTTGAGCAGTACTTC.

Many counts were recorded for this clonotype. The chain links TRBV6-1 to TRBJ2-2; a weak D match, TRBD1 (5 bases). CDR3 length equals 16 residues. Germline V gene data show CDR1 as MNHNS and CDR2 as SASEGT. V lost 5 bases and J lost 1, with 14 bases in between. The CDR3 region has the DNA TGTGCCAGCAGTTCCCAGGGTCCTAGGAACACCGGGGAGCTGTTTTTT. It translates to CASSSQGPRNTGELFF.

This clonotype was seen a few times. This sequence joins TRBV7-9 and TRBJ2-1; 8 bases match TRBD2. The CDR3 is made up of 15 amino acids. The J segment lost 8 bases and the V segment lost 5 bases, leaving 11 bases of the junction unmatched. Germline loops: CDR1 SEHNR, CDR2 FQNEAQ (reference sequence). The DNA of the CDR3 is TGTGCCAGCAGCCCGCCGGGACTAGTGAAGTATGAGCAGTTCTTC. It translates to CASSPPGLVKYEQFF.

This clonotype was detected many times. This chain uses TRBV12-3 or TRBV12-4 with TRBJ2-2, with D possibly being TRBD1 (6 bases). The CDR3 is made up of 14 amino acids. V lost 5 bases, J lost 2 bases, and 9 bases lay in between. The CDR3 here is CASSRDTNTGELFF. The CDR3 coding sequence is TGTGCCAGCAGTCGGGACACAAACACCGGGGAGCTGTTTTTT.

This clonotype was counted many times. V is TRBV6-1 and J is TRBJ2-7, with TRBD2 identical over 11 bases. Germline loops: CDR1 MNHNS, CDR2 SASEGT. V dropped 10 bases and J dropped 3; count of bases not matched to a gene: 11. This CDR3 is built from 15 residues. The CDR3 loop is CATRSLAGGRYEQYF. Written as DNA, the CDR3 is TGTGCCACTCGTTCCTTAGCGGGAGGGCGCTACGAGCAGTACTTC.

This clonotype was seen ten or more times. V is TRBV19 and J is TRBJ2-7; the match to TRBD2 covers 7 bases. With V trimmed by 6 bases and J by 3 bases, 11 bases remained unmatched. The CDR3 covers 15 residues. The V gene's germline CDR1 is LNHDA and CDR2 SQIVND (reference sequence). CDR3 residues: CASSLASGENYEQYF. The CDR3 DNA reads TGTGCCAGTAGCTTAGCTAGCGGCGAGAACTACGAGCAGTACTTC.

This clonotype was observed many times. The chain carries TRBV7-2 and TRBJ2-1, with D perhaps matching TRBD2 (6 bases). Per germline, CDR1 SGHTA and CDR2 FQGNSA. V was pared by 8 bases and J by 0 bases, with 11 bases between. The CDR3 spans 14 residues. CDR3 loop: CASCHGSSYNEQFF. In nucleotides, the CDR3 is TGTGCCAGCTGTCACGGGAGCTCCTACAATGAGCAGTTCTTC.

This clonotype was observed many times. The chain joins TRBV28 to TRBJ1-5, with TRBD1 matching 7 bases. V lost 3 bases and J lost 3; bases outside the gene matches: 8. The CDR3 contains 16 residues. Germline V gives CDR1 MDHEN, CDR2 SYDVKM. The CDR3 loop reads CASSFQQGKVNQPQHF. The CDR3 nucleotides read TGTGCCAGCAGTTTTCAACAGGGGAAGGTCAATCAGCCCCAGCATTTT.

This clonotype occurred a few times. The J gene is TRBJ2-7, the V gene TRBV11-3; D possibly matches TRBD1 or TRBD2 (7 bases each). V shed 0 bases and J shed 0 bases, with 12 bases lying between them. This CDR3 is built from 16 residues. Germline CDR1 and CDR2: SGHNT and YENEEA. CDR3 protein: CASSLEGGGSSYEQYF. CDR3 sequence (DNA): TGTGCCAGCAGCTTAGAAGGGGGCGGGAGCTCCTACGAGCAGTACTTC.

This clonotype was found many times. The genes are TRBV19 and TRBJ1-1; unclear D gene. V was clipped by 8 bases and J by 1 base, with 14 bases between them. Germline-derived CDR1 and CDR2 are LNHDA and SQIVND (reference sequence). The CDR3 is made up of 14 amino acids. The CDR3 here is CASGSRTANTEAFF. The CDR3 bases are TGTGCCAGTGGAAGCAGGACGGCGAACACTGAAGCTTTCTTT.

The table lists this clonotype with many counts. This rearrangement joins TRBV30 to TRBJ2-1; 9 bases are a match to TRBD2. Germline V lookup: CDR1 GTSNPN, CDR2 SVGIG (reference sequence). The J segment lost 8 bases and the V segment lost 3 bases, leaving 17 bases of the junction unmatched. This CDR3 has 17 residues. The CDR3 coding sequence is TGTGCCTGGAGATGGGCCGGACTAGCGACCACCAGGGATGAGCAGTTCTTC. It codes for CAWRWAGLATTRDEQFF.

This clonotype appeared many times. The chain combines TRBV7-2 with TRBJ1-2; 7 bases match TRBD1. This CDR3 is 16 amino acids long. V lost 3 bases to trimming and J lost 4 bases; unmatched junction nucleotides: 11. Germline V gives CDR1 SGHTA, CDR2 FQGNSA. The CDR3 region has the DNA TGTGCCAGCAGCTTCGAGGGTAGGGGGCTCGGCTATGGCTACACCTTC. As protein: CASSFEGRGLGYGYTF.

This clonotype was counted many times. The chain has TRBV7-2 and TRBJ2-3; a possible D gene is TRBD2 (6 bases). Germline CDR1 reads SGHTA; CDR2 reads FQGNSA. Trimming took off 6 bases at V and 1 base at J, with 14 bases between the two ends. The CDR3 spans 15 residues. DNA of the CDR3: TGTGCCAGCAGGGCCCCCGGGAGCCGCACAGATACGCAGTATTTT. It encodes CASRAPGSRTDTQYF.

This clonotype was seen ten or more times. The genes are TRBV6-1 and TRBJ2-7; 7 nucleotides line up with TRBD1. J lost 0 bases, V lost 7 bases, and 3 bases had no gene match. CDR1 is MNHNS and CDR2 is SASEGT in the germline V gene. The CDR3 runs to 13 residues. CDR3 amino acids: CASMYRGSYEQYF. The CDR3 DNA sequence: TGTGCCAGCATGTACAGGGGCTCCTACGAGCAGTACTTC.

In its sample, this clonotype was seen a few times. The V and J genes are TRBV15 and TRBJ1-3; perhaps TRBD1 as D (6 bases). This CDR3 comprises 16 residues. Trimming shortened V by 6 bases and J by 0 bases, and 15 bases separated the two germline ends. CDR1 LNHNV and CDR2 YYDKDF come from the germline V gene (reference sequence). This CDR3 is CATRQDRPASGNTIYF. CDR3 bases: TGTGCCACCAGGCAAGACAGGCCCGCCTCTGGAAACACCATATATTTT. Complete variable domain (other parts from reference TRBV15 and TRBJ1-3): DAMVIQNPRYQVTQFGKPVTLSCSQTLNHNVMYWYQQKSSQAPKLLFHYYDKDFNNEADTPDNFQSRRPNTSFCFLDIRSPGLGDTAMYLCATRQDRPASGNTIYFGEGSWLTVV.

V and J are TRBV5-1 and TRBJ2-1, with TRBD2 as a possible D gene (6 bases). Trimming removed 0 bases from V and 9 bases from J, with 16 bases in between. Germline-derived CDR1 and CDR2 are SGHRS and YFSETQ. The CDR3 contains 15 residues. CDR3 protein: CASSLGGERGTEQFF. The CDR3 nucleotides read TGCGCCAGCAGCTTGGGGGGGGAACGCGGGACTGAGCAGTTCTTC. The complete variable domain, with remaining parts taken from reference TRBV5-1 and TRBJ2-1, reads KAGVTQTPRYLIKTRGQQVTLSCSPISGHRSVSWYQQTPGQGLQFLFEYFSETQRNKGNFPGRFSGRQFSNSRSEMNVSTLELGDSALYLCASSLGGERGTEQFFGPGTRLTVL.

Notes on this clonotype: A much larger clonotype is one base distant, so this may be a read error. The conserved closing phenylalanine or tryptophan is absent in this CDR3, likely reflecting a read error. This sequence joins TRBV10-3 and TRBJ1-5, with D hard to call. The CDR3 extends over 17 amino acids. Trimming took 0 bases from V and 1 from J, leaving 13 bases between them. CDR1 ENHRY and CDR2 SYGVKD come from the germline V gene. The CDR3, as DNA: TGTGCCATCAGTGAGTCCCATGTGGCAGGCAGCAATCAGCCCCAGCATTCT. Amino acid sequence: CAISESHVAGSNQPQHS.

The gene calls are TRBV20-1 and TRBJ1-2; 12 nucleotides align to TRBD1. Trimming took 4 bases from V and 4 from J; bases not matched to a gene: 13. CDR3 length: 17 residues. CDR1 and CDR2 (germline): DFQATT, SNEGSKA (reference sequence). The CDR3 protein is CSAKTFGTGGAGYGYTF. The CDR3 region has the DNA TGCAGTGCTAAAACCTTTGGGACAGGGGGCGCGGGCTATGGCTACACCTTC.

J is TRBJ1-6 and V is TRBV28; TRBD1 is a possible D gene (5 bases). Germline CDR1 MDHEN, CDR2 SYDVKM. This CDR3 is 14 amino acids long. Trimming took off 6 bases at V and 10 bases at J, with 16 bases between the two ends. The CDR3 reads CASSLGGFRSPLHF. The CDR3 nucleotides read TGTGCCAGCAGCCTGGGGGGGTTTAGGTCACCCCTCCACTTT.

This clonotype was recorded at least ten times. V and J are TRBV27 and TRBJ2-3, with D possibly matching TRBD2 (5 bases). CDR1 and CDR2 (germline): MNHEY, SMNVEV (reference sequence). The CDR3 covers 16 residues. Trimming took off 2 bases at V and 6 bases at J, with 18 bases between the two ends. The CDR3 here is CASSLSRGGPKDTQYF. The CDR3 DNA reads TGTGCCAGCAGTTTAAGCCGGGGTGGGCCGAAGGATACGCAGTATTTT.

This chain joins TRBV7-9 and TRBJ2-1, with D possibly TRBD2 on 5 matching bases. Germline CDR1 reads SEHNR; CDR2 reads FQNEAQ (reference sequence). This CDR3 comprises 15 residues. V was shortened by 5 bases and J by 7 bases, with 18 bases between the two germline ends. CDR3 amino acids: CASSLGRDFVNEQFF. The CDR3 DNA reads as TGTGCCAGCAGCCTTGGGAGAGACTTTGTAAATGAGCAGTTCTTC.

This clonotype occurred many times. This chain connects TRBV12-3 or TRBV12-4 to TRBJ2-3; D is perhaps TRBD2 (6 bases). V lost 5 bases and J 3 bases, leaving 9 bases between the germline ends. The CDR3 runs 13 residues. Here the CDR3 reads CASSREVTDTQYF. The CDR3 coding sequence is TGTGCCAGCAGTAGGGAGGTAACAGATACGCAGTATTTT.

This clonotype was detected many times. CDR3 bases: TGTGCCACCAGTGCAAAGGGCACAGGTCAAGAGACCCAGTACTTC. Encoded protein: CATSAKGTGQETQYF. This chain links TRBV24-1 with TRBJ2-5; possibly TRBD1 for D (5 bases). Looked up from germline, CDR1 is KGHDR and CDR2 is SFDVKD. Trimming removed 5 bases from V and 2 bases from J, with 14 bases in between. This CDR3 comprises 15 residues.

As concerns this clonotype: A much larger clone lies one base from this, so it may be a read error. This chain uses TRBV29-1 with TRBJ1-1; D perhaps matches TRBD1 (5 bases). The CDR3 has 14 amino acids. Looked up from germline, CDR1 is SQVTM and CDR2 is ANQGSEA. With 6 bases removed from V and 4 bases from J, the gap between germline ends came to 18 bases. The CDR3 here is CSVKEQDLSTEAFF. The CDR3 bases are TGCAGCGTGAAAGAACAGGATTTGAGCACTGAAGCTTTCTTT. The full variable domain, in which reference TRBV29-1 and TRBJ1-1 provide the parts outside the CDR3, is SAVISQKPSRDICQRGTSLTIQCQVDSQVTMMFWYRQQPGQSLTLIATANQGSEATYESGFVIDKFPISRPNLTFSTLTVSNMSPEDSSIYLCSVKEQDLSTEAFFGQGTRLTVV.

This clonotype was observed at least ten times. The V and J genes are TRBV6-1 and TRBJ2-2; D is ambiguous. The CDR3 loop spans 14 amino acids. Germline V lookup: CDR1 MNHNS, CDR2 SASEGT. Trimming removed 5 bases from V and 5 bases from J, with 12 bases in between. The CDR3 nucleotides are TGTGCCAGCAGTCCGCGTCTAGGGACCGGGGAGCTGTTTTTT. It is translated as CASSPRLGTGELFF.